This T cell receptor (beta chain) was observed in a study of blood T cells in healthy people across ages. A sample-barcoded 5' primer and a J-beta primer mix were used in a second PCR of about 6 to 12 cycles. TCRdb ran MiXCR on the 5' RACE reads and lists one entry per CDR3 protein. The data hold around 1,700,000 distinct CDR3 sequences, with roughly 27% observed a single time. Overall study results and limits: Per million T cells, TCR beta diversity dropped roughly linearly as age increased.

This clonotype appeared a few times. Its specificity is not known. This clonotype originated in a woman aged 25 to 39 in good health. Source material: blood.

The CDR3 nucleotides are TGTGCCAGCAGTTACAATAGAGCCGCTAGCGCAGATACGCAGTATTTT. This translates into CASSYNRAASADTQYF. This chain joins TRBV6-5 and TRBJ2-3; the D gene is possibly TRBD2 (6 bases). The CDR3 is made up of 16 amino acids. Trimming left V 2 bases short and J 4 bases short, with 16 bases between. CDR1 and CDR2 from the germline V gene are MNHEY and SVGAGI.